This entry is about one T cell receptor beta chain. The antigen is unknown. This sample was included in a study of T cells and copy number aberrations in small-cell lung cancer. Whole-study findings and limits: Compared with adjacent lung tissue, tumors had lower T-cell richness and clonality and non-significantly lower density. All specimens were formalin-fixed paraffin-embedded tissue, which is known to introduce sequencing artifacts.

Patients with resected limited-stage small-cell lung cancer, operated 2008 to 2020. The CDR3 runs 12 residues. Deletions cut 6 bases from V and 8 bases from J, with 16 bases between. The germline V gene has CDR1 SQVTM and CDR2 ANQGSEA. Libraries were prepared by immunoSEQ multiplex PCR; TCRdb keeps only in-frame clonotypes and omits some of them. The sample has around 3,000 clones, 90% seen once. The sequence came from a man aged 45-60 years with small cell lung cancer. The sample was normal tissue next to the tumor. The rearrangement joins TRBV29-1 to TRBJ1-2; D unclear. CDR3 nucleotides: TGCAGCGTGGCCAGACTGCGGGAGGGCTACACCTTC. Translation: CSVARLREGYTF.